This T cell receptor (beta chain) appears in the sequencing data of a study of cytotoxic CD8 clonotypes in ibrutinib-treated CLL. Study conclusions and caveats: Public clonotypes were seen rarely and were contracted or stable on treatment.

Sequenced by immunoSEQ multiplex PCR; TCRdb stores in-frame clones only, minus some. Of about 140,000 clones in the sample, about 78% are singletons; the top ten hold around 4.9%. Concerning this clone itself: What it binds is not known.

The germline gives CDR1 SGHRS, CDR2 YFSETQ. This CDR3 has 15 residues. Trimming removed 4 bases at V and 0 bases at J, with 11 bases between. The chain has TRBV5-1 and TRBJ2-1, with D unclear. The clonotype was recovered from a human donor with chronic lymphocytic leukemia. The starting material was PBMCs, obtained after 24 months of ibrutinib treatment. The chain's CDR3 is CASSHRVSSYNEQFF. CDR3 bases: TGCGCCAGCAGCCACCGGGTTAGCTCCTACAATGAGCAGTTCTTC.